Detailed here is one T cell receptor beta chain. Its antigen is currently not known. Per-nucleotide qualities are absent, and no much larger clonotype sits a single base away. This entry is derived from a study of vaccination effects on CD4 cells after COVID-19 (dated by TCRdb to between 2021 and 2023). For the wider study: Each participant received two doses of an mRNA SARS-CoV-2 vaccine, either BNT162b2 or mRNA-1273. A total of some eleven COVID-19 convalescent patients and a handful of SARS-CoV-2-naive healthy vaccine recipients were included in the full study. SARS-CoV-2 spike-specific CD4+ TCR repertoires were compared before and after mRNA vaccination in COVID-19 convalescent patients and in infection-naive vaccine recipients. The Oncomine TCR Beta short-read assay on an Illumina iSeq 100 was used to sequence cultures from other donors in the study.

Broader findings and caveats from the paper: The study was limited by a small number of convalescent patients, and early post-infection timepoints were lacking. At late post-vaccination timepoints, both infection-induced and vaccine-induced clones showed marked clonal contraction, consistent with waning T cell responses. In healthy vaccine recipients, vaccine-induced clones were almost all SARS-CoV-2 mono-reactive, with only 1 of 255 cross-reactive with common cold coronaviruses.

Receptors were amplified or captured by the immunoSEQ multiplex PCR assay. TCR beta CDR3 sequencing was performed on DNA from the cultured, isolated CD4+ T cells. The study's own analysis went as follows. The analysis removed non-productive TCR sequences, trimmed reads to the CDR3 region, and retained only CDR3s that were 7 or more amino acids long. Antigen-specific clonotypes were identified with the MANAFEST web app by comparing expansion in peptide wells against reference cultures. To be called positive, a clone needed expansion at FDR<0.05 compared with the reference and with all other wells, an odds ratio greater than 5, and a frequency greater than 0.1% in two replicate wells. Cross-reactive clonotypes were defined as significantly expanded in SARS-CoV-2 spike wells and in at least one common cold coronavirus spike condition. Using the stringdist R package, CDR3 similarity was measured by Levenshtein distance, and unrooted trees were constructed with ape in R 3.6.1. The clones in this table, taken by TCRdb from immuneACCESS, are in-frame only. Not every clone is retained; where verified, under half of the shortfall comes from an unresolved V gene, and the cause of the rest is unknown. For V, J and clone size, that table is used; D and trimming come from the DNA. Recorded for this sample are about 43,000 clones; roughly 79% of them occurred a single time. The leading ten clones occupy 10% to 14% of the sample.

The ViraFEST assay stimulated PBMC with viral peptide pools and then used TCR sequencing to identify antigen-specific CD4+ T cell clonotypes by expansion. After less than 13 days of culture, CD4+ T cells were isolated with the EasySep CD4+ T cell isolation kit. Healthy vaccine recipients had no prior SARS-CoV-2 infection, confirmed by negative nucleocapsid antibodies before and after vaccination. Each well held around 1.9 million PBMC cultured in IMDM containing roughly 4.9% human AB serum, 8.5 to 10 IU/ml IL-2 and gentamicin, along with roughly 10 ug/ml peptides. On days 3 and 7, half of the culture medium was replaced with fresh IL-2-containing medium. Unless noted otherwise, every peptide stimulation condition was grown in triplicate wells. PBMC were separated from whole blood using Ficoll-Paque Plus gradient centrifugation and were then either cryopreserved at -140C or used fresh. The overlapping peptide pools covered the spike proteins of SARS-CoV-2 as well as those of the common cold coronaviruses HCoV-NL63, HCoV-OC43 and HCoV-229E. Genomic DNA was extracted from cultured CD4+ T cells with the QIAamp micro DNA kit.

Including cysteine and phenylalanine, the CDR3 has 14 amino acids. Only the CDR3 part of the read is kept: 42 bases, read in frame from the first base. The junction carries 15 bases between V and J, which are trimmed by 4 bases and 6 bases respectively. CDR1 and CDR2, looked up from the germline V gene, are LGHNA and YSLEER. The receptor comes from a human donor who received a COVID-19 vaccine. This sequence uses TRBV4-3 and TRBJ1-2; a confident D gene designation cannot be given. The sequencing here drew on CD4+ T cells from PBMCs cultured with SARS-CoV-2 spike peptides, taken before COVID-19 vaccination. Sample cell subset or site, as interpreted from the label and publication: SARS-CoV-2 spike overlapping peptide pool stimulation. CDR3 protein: CASSPRHGLDGYTF. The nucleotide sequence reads TGCGCCAGCAGCCCGCGGCATGGTTTGGATGGCTACACCTTC.